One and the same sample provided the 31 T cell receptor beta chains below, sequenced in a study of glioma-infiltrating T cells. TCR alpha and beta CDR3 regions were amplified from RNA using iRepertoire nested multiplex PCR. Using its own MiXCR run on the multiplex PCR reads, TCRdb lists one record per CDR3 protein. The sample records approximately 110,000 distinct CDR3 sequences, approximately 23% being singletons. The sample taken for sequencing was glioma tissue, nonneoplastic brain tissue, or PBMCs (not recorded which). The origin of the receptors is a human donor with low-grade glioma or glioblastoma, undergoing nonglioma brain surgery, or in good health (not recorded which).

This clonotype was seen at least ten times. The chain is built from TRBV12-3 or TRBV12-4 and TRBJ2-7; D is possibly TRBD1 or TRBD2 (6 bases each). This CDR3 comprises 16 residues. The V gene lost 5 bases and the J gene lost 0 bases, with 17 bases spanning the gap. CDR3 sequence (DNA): TGTGCCAGCAGTGACCGCACAGGGAGGAGCTCCTACGAGCAGTACTTC. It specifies CASSDRTGRSSYEQYF.

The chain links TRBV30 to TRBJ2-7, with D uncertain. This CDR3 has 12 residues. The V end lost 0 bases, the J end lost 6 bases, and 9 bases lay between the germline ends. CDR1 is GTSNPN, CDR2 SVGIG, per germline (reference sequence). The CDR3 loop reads CAWSVILGEQYF. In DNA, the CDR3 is TGTGCCTGGAGTGTAATCTTGGGCGAGCAGTACTTC.

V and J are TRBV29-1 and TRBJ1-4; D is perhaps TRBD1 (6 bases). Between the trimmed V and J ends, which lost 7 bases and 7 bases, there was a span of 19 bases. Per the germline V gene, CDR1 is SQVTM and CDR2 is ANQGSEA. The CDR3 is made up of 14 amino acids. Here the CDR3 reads CSGGYRVSREKLFF. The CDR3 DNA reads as TGCAGCGGGGGGTACAGGGTCTCCCGTGAAAAACTGTTTTTT.

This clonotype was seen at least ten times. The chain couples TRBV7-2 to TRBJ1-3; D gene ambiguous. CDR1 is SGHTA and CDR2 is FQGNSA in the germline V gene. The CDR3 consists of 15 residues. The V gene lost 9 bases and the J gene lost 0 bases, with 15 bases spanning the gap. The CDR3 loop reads CASIFELASGNTIYF. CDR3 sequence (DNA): TGTGCCAGTATATTCGAGTTAGCCTCTGGAAACACCATATATTTT. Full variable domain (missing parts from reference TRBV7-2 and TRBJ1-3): GAGVSQSPSNKVTEKGKDVELRCDPISGHTALYWYRQSLGQGLEFLIYFQGNSAPDKSGLPSDRFSAERTGGSVSTLTIQRTQQEDSAVYLCASIFELASGNTIYFGEGSWLTVV.

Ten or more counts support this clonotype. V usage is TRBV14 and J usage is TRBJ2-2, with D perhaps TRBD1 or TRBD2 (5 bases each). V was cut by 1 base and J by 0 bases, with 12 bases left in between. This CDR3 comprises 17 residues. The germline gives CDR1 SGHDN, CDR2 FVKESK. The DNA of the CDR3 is TGTGCCAGCAGCCAAGTGAGGGGCAGAGCGAACACCGGGGAGCTGTTTTTT. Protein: CASSQVRGRANTGELFF.

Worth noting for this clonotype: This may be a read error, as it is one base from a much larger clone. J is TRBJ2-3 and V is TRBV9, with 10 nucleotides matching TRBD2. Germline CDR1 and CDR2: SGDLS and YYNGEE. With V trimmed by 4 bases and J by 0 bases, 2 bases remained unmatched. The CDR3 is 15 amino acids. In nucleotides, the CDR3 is TGTGCCAGCAGCCAGACTAGCGGGAGCACAGATACGCAGTATTTT. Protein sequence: CASSQTSGSTDTQYF.

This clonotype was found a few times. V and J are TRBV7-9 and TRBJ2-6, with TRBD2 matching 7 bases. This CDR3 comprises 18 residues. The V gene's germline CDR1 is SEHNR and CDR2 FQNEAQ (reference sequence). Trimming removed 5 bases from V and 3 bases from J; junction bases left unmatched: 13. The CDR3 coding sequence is TGTGCCAGCAGCCCGGTTCTGGCGGGAGCGAATGGGGCCAACGTCCTGACTTTC. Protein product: CASSPVLAGANGANVLTF.

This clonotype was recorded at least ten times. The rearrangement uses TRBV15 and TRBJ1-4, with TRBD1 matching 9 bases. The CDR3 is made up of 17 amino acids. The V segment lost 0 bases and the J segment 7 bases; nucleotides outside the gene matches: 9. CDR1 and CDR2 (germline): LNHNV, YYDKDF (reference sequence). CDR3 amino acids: CATSRDLATGGGEKLFF. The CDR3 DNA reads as TGTGCCACCAGCAGAGATCTTGCGACAGGGGGTGGTGAAAAACTGTTTTTT.

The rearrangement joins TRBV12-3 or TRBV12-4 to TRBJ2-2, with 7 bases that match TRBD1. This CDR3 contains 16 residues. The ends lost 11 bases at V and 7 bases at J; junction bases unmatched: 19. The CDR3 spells CAGNQFRTGQGGELFF. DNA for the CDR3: TGTGCCGGCAACCAATTCAGGACAGGTCAAGGCGGGGAGCTGTTTTTT.

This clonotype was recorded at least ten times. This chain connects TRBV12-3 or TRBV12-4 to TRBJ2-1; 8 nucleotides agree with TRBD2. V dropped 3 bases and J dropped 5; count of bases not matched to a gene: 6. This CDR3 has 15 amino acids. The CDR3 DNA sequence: TGTGCCAGCAGTTTCGCTAGCGGGCTCGACAATGAGCAGTTCTTC. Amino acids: CASSFASGLDNEQFF.

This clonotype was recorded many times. The CDR3 DNA is TGTGCCACCAGTGGGGCGGGAGCGGCCACCGGGGAGCTGTTTTTT. Translated: CATSGAGAATGELFF. This chain links TRBV24-1 with TRBJ2-2, with 7 bases aligning to TRBD2. CDR1 and CDR2 (germline): KGHDR, SFDVKD. The CDR3 is made up of 15 amino acids. The J segment lost 4 bases and the V segment lost 5 bases, leaving 6 bases of the junction unmatched.

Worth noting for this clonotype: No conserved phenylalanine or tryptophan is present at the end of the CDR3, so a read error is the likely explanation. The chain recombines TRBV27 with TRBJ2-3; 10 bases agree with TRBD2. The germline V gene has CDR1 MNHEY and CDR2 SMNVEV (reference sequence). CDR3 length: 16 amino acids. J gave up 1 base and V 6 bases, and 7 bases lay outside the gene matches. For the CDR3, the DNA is TGTGCCAGCAGCCTAACAGCGGGAGGGGGCACAGATACGCAGTATCTT. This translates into CASSLTAGGGTDTQYL.

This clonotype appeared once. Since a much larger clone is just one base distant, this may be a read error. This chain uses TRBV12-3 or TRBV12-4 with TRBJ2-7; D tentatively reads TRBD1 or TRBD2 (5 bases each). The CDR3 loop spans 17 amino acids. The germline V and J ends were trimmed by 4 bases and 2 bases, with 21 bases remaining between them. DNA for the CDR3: TGTGCCAGCAGTTGGGGAAAGTGGGGGAGAGAAGCCTACGAGCAGTACTTC. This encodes CASSWGKWGREAYEQYF.

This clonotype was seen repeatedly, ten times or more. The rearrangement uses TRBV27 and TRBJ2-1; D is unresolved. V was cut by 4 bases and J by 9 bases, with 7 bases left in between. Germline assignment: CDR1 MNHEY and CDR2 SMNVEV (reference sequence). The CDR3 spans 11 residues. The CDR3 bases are TGTGCCAGCAGTTCAGTTTTTGAGCAGTTCTTC. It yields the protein CASSSVFEQFF.

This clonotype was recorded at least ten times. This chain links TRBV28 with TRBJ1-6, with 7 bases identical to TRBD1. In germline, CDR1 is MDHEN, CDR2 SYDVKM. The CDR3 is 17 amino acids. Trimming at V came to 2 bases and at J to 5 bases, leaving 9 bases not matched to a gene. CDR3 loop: CASSLIEITGDNSPLHF. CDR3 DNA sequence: TGTGCCAGCAGTTTAATTGAGATTACAGGGGATAATTCACCCCTCCACTTT.

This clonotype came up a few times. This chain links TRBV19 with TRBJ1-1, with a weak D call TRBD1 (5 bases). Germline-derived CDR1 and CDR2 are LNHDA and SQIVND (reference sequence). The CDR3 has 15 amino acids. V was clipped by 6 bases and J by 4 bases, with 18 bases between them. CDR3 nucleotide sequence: TGTGCCAGTAGGACACGACAATTAGGGGCCACTGAAGCTTTCTTT. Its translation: CASRTRQLGATEAFF. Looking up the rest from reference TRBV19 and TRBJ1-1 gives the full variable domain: DGGITQSPKYLFRKEGQNVTLSCEQNLNHDAMYWYRQDPGQGLRLIYYSQIVNDFQKGDIAEGYSVSREKKESFPLTVTSAQKNPTAFYLCASRTRQLGATEAFFGQGTRLTVV.

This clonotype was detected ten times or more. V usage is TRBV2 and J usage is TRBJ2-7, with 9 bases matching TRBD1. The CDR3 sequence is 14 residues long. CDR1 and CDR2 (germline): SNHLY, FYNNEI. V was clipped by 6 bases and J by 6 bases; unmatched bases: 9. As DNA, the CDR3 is TGTGCCAGCAGGGTCCGGGACAGGGATGGCGAGCAGTACTTC. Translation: CASRVRDRDGEQYF. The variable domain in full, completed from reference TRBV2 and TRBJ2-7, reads EPEVTQTPSHQVTQMGQEVILRCVPISNHLYFYWYRQILGQKVEFLVSFYNNEISEKSEIFDDQFSVERPDGSNFTLKIRSTKLEDSAMYFCASRVRDRDGEQYFGPGTRLTVT.

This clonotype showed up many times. CDR3 bases: TGTGCCAGTAGTATCGGACTAGCGGGGACACAAGAGACCCAGTACTTC. Encoded protein: CASSIGLAGTQETQYF. The rearrangement joins TRBV19 to TRBJ2-5; 12 bases are shared with TRBD2. The germline CDR1 and CDR2 sequences are LNHDA and SQIVND (reference sequence). Trimming cost V 3 bases and J 2 bases; bases outside gene matches: 4. The CDR3 totals 16 residues.

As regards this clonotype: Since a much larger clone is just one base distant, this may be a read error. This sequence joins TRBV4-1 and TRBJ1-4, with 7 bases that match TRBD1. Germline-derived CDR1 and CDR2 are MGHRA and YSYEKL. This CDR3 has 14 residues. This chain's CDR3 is CASIQETGREKLFF. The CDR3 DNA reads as TGCGCCAGCATCCAAGAGACAGGGAGAGAAAAACTGTTTTTT.

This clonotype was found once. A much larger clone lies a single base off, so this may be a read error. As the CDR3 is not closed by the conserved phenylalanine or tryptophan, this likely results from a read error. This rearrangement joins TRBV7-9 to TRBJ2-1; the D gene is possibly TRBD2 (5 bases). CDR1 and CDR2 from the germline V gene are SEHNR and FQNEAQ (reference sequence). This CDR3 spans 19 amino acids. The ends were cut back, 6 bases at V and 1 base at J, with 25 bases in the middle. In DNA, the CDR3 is TGTGCCAGCAGTTCCCCGCACAATAGCGCAATGCTTTCCTACAATGAGCAGTTCTTA. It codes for CASSSPHNSAMLSYNEQFL.

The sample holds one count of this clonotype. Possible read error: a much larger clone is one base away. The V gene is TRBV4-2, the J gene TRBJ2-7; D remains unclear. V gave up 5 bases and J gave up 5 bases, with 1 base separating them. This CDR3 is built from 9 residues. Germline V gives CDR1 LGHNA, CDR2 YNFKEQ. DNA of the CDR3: TGTGCCAGCAGCAACGAGCAGTACTTC. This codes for CASSNEQYF.

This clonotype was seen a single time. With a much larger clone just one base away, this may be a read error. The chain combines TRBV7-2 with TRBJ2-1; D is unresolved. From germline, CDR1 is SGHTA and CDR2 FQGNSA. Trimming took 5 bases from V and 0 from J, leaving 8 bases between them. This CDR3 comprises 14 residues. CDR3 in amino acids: CASSPPCSYNEQFF. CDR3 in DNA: TGTGCCAGCAGCCCGCCGTGCTCCTACAATGAGCAGTTCTTC.

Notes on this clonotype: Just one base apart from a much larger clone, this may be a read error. The CDR3 DNA reads as TGCAGTGAGGTGGGGAGGGGCACAGATACGCAGTATTTT. This codes for CSEVGRGTDTQYF. The chain combines TRBV20-1 with TRBJ2-3; 7 positions agree with TRBD2. J lost 1 base, V lost 7 bases, and 5 bases had no gene match. The CDR3 extends over 13 amino acids. CDR1 and CDR2 (germline): DFQATT, SNEGSKA (reference sequence).

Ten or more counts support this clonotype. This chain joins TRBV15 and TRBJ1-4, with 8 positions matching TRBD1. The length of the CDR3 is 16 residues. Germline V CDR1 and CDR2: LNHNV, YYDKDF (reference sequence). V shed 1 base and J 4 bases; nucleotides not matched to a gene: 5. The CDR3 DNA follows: TGTGCCACCAGCAGAGTTCCGGGACAGGTTAATGAAAAACTGTTTTTT. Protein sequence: CATSRVPGQVNEKLFF.

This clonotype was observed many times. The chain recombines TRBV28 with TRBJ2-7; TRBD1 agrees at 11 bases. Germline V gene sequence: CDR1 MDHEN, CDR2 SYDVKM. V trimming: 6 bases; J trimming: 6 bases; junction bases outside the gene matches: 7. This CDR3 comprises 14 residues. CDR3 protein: CASSSGQGAGEQYF. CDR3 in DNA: TGTGCCAGCAGCTCCGGACAGGGGGCTGGCGAGCAGTACTTC.

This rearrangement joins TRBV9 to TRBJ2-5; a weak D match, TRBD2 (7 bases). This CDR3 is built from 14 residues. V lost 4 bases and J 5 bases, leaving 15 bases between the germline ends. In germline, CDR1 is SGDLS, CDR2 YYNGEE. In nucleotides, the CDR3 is TGTGCCAGCAGCCCCCGGGGGGCCGGCGAGACCCAGTACTTC. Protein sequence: CASSPRGAGETQYF. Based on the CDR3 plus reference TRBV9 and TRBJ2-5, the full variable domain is DSGVTQTPKHLITATGQRVTLRCSPRSGDLSVYWYQQSLDQGLQFLIQYYNGEERAKGNILERFSAQQFPDLHSELNLSSLELGDSALYFCASSPRGAGETQYFGPGTRLLVL.

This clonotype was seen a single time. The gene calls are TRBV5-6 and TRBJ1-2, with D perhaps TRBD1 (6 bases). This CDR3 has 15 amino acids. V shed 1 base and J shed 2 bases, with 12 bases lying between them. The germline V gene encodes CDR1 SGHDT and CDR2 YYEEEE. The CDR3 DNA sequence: TGTGCCAGCAGCTTGTGGGGGGCCGGAAACTATGGCTACACCTTC. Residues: CASSLWGAGNYGYTF.

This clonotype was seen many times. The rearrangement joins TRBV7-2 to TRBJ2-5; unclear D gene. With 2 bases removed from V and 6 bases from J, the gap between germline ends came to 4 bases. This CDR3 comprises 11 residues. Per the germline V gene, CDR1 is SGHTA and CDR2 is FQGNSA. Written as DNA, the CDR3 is TGTGCCAGCAGCTTACTCCAGACCCAGTACTTC. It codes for CASSLLQTQYF.

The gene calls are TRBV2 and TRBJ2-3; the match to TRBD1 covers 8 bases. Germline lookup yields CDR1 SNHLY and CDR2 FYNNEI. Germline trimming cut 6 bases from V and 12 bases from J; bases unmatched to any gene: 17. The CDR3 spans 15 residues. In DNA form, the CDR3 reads TGTGCCAGCAGGGCAGACAGGGGCCCGCTTGGCCGACAGTATTTT. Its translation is CASRADRGPLGRQYF.

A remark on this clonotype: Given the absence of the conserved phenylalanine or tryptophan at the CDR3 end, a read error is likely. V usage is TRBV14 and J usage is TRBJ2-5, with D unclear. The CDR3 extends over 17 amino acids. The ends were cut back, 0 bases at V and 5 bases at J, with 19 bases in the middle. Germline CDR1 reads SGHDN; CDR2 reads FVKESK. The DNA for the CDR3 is TGTGCCAGCAGCCAAGAAACAGCGAACACGCCCTTGGAGACCCAGTACCTC. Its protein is CASSQETANTPLETQYL.

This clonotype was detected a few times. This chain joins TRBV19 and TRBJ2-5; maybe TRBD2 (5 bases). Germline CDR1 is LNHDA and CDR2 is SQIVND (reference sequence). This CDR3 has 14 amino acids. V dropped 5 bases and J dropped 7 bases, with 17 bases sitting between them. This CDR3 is CASSPDRPGWTQYF. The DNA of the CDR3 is TGTGCCAGTAGTCCAGACCGGCCGGGGTGGACCCAGTACTTC.